A single TCR beta chain is shown here with its context. The antigen is unknown. After removal of 1 base from V and 8 bases from J, the junction contained 4 bases not matched to a gene. The CDR3 spans 15 residues. From germline, CDR1 is SGHAT and CDR2 FQNNGV. These data belong to a study of cytomegalovirus exposure and HLA in healthy donors. PCR primers comprised 60 Vbeta and 13 Jbeta primers. Produced via immunoSEQ multiplex PCR; TCRdb's table is partial and in-frame only. The table lists 180,000 or so clones, roughly three quarters of them singletons. Study-wide points: The authors listed 150 to 200 TCR beta chains as cytomegalovirus-associated. Follow-up analysis found HLA locus-dependent TCR association rates, highest for DRB1 and lowest for HLA-C. A later analysis associated 16,951 TCR beta sequences with HLA alleles at a 0.05 false discovery rate.

The source material was PBMCs. The chain joins TRBV11-2 to TRBJ1-4, with TRBD1 matching 10 bases. The TCR comes from a woman aged 30 to 39 in good health and CMV-seropositive. Here the CDR3 DNA reads TGTGCCAGCAGCTTAGCTGGGACAGGGGAAGAAAAACTGTTTTTT. It specifies CASSLAGTGEEKLFF. Variable domain in full (rest from reference TRBV11-2 and TRBJ1-4): EAGVAQSPRYKIIEKRQSVAFWCNPISGHATLYWYQQILGQGPKLLIQFQNNGVVDDSQLPKDRFSAERLKGVDSTLKIQPAKLEDSAVYLCASSLAGTGEEKLFFGSGTQLSVL.